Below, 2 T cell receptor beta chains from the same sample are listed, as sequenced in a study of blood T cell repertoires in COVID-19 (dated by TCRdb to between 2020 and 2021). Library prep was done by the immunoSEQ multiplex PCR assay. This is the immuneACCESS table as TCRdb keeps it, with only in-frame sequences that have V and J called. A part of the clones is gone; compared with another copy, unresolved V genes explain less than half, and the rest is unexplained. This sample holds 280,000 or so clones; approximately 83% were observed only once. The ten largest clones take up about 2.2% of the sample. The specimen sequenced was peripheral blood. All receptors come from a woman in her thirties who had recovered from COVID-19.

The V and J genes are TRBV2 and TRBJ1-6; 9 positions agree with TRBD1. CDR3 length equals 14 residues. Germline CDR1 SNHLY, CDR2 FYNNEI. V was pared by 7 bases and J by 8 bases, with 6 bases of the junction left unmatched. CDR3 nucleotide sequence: TGTGCCAGCATCCCCGGGACAGGGCATTCACCCCTCCACTTT. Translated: CASIPGTGHSPLHF.

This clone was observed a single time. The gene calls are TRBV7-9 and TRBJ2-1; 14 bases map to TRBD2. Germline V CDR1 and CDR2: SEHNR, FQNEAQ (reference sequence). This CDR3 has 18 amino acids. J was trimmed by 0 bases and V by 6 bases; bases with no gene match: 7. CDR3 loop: CASRGTSGRVGSYNEQFF. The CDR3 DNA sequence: TGTGCCAGCAGGGGGACTAGCGGGAGAGTTGGCTCCTACAATGAGCAGTTCTTC.